This is a list of T cell receptor beta chains from one sample in a study of early T cells in non-severe SARS-CoV-2 infection. TCRdb recomputed calls from the 5' RACE reads with MiXCR, one row per CDR3 protein. The sample consists of 98,000 or so distinct CDR3 sequences, 9% to 14% of them appearing once. The source material was whole blood. The receptors shown here come from an adult who was a healthcare worker with PCR-confirmed SARS-CoV-2 infection or an uninfected control (not recorded which). CDR3s include the opening cysteine and the closing phenylalanine or tryptophan. D genes are given only for firm matches. Size tells how often a clone was seen (once, few, many) or the class of an expanded clone, and some rows leave it out.

j_call | v_call | clone_size | d_call | cdr3_nt | cdr3_aa
TRBJ1-1 | TRBV5-4 | few | TRBD1 | TGTACCAGCAGCGGACGGGACAGGGGGCTAGGTTTTGAAGCTTTCTTT | CTSSGRDRGLGFEAFF
TRBJ2-7 | TRBV15 | NA | NA | TGTGCCACCAGCAGAGAAGGTGTCCCGGGCGAGCAGTACTTC | CATSREGVPGEQYF
TRBJ2-4 | TRBV6-1 | NA | TRBD1 | TGTGCCAGCAGCGACTCGGGACAGGGAAACATTCAGTACTTC | CASSDSGQGNIQYF
TRBJ1-1 | TRBV7-9 | many | NA | TGTGCCAGCAGCACTAACATGAACACTGAAGCTTTCTTT | CASSTNMNTEAFF
TRBJ2-2 | TRBV7-9 | many | NA | TGTGCCAGCAGTCTCCGGGGCGGGGAGGACACCGGGGAGCTGTTTTTT | CASSLRGGEDTGELFF
TRBJ1-1 | TRBV9 | NA | NA | TGTGCCAGCAGCGCGGGCTCGGGGGGCGGAACTGAAGCTTTCTTT | CASSAGSGGGTEAFF
TRBJ1-1 | TRBV2 | many | TRBD1 | TGTGCCAGCAGGAGGGACAGGGCGAACACTGAAGCTTTCTTT | CASRRDRANTEAFF
TRBJ1-4 | TRBV11-2 | many | NA | TGTGCCAGCAGCTTACTTGAGGATGAAAAACTGTTTTTT | CASSLLEDEKLFF
TRBJ2-7 | TRBV30 | many | NA | TGTGCCTGGAGTGCGACAGTCTGGTCCACCTACGAGCAGTACTTC | CAWSATVWSTYEQYF
TRBJ1-2 | TRBV12-5 | many | NA | TGTGCTAGTGGTTCTTTTATCTCCTCCACCTTC | CASGSFISSTF
TRBJ2-5 | TRBV6-5 | few | NA | TGTGCCAGCATATCCTTCAGGGGGGTGGAGACCCAGTACTTC | CASISFRGVETQYF
TRBJ2-4 | TRBV29-1 | few | NA | TGCAGCGTCCTTACAGGGGGGGAAAACATTCAGTACTTC | CSVLTGGENIQYF
TRBJ2-5 | TRBV7-9 | few | TRBD1 | TGTGCCAGCAGCCCGAGAGAGGTGGCAGGGGGCAAAACCCAGTACTTC | CASSPREVAGGKTQYF
TRBJ2-1 | TRBV29-1 | many | NA | TGCAGCGTAGACACTAGCCGCTCCTACAATGAGCAGTTCTTC | CSVDTSRSYNEQFF
TRBJ2-7 | TRBV3-1 | few | NA | TGTGCCAGCAGCCAAGGTCCGTACGAGCAGTACTTC | CASSQGPYEQYF
TRBJ1-2 | TRBV20-1 | few | TRBD1 | TGCAGTGCTAGAGATGGGAGGGGGCATTCTAACTATGGCTACACCTTC | CSARDGRGHSNYGYTF
TRBJ2-2 | TRBV30 | NA | NA | TGTGCCTGCCACCGGGACAAACGTATCGGGGAGCTGTTTTTT | CACHRDKRIGELFF
TRBJ2-3 | TRBV13 | NA | TRBD2 | TGTGCCAGCAGCTGGGGCGCGGGAGTGTGGACAGATACGCAGTATTTT | CASSWGAGVWTDTQYF
TRBJ1-3 | TRBV29-1 | few | NA | TGCAGCGTTGCTGAAGGGTCTGGAAACACCATATATTTT | CSVAEGSGNTIYF
TRBJ1-1 | TRBV2 | few | NA | TGTGCCAGCAGGGCAGGGCATCTGAACACTGAAGCTTTCTTT | CASRAGHLNTEAFF
TRBJ2-3 | TRBV24-1 | NA | NA | TGTGCCACCAGTGATTTGGCCCAGAACACAGATACGCAGTATTTT | CATSDLAQNTDTQYF
TRBJ1-5 | TRBV20-1 | NA | NA | TGCAGTGCTAGAGTGGGAGGGAATCAGCCCCAGCATTTT | CSARVGGNQPQHF
TRBJ2-5 | TRBV27 | few | TRBD1 | TGTGCCAGCTCGTACAGGGGGCAGGAGACCCAGTACTTC | CASSYRGQETQYF
TRBJ2-5 | TRBV4-1 | NA | NA | TGCGCCAGCAGCCAACAACGGACAGTTTCCCAAGAGACCCAGTACTTC | CASSQQRTVSQETQYF
TRBJ2-1 | TRBV7-8 | NA | TRBD2 | TGTGCCAGCAGCCGGCAAGGGACTAGGAGGGAGCAGTTCTTC | CASSRQGTRREQFF
TRBJ2-7 | TRBV6-6 | few | NA | TGTGCCAGCAGTTACGATCTATCGGCGCCCTTAAGGAGCTCCTACGAGCAGTACTTC | CASSYDLSAPLRSSYEQYF
TRBJ2-5 | TRBV7-3 | once | NA | TGTGCCAGCAGCTTAACGGGAAGGGCAGGGCAGCATATAGAGACCCAGTACTTC | CASSLTGRAGQHIETQYF
TRBJ2-3 | TRBV5-1 | NA | NA | TGCGCCAGCAGCTCCCAGGGACCTGTAGATACGCAGTATTTT | CASSSQGPVDTQYF
TRBJ2-6 | TRBV30 | few | NA | TGTGCCTGGAGTATGGTGAGGGCAGGGGCCAACGTCCTGACTTTC | CAWSMVRAGANVLTF
TRBJ1-4 | TRBV5-4 | few | NA | TGTGCCAGCAGCCCGGGCCGACCTGCAACTAATGAAAAACTGTTTTTT | CASSPGRPATNEKLFF
TRBJ2-3 | TRBV7-6 | many | NA | TGTGCCAGCAGCTTAGTCGGGAAAGATACGCAGTATTTT | CASSLVGKDTQYF